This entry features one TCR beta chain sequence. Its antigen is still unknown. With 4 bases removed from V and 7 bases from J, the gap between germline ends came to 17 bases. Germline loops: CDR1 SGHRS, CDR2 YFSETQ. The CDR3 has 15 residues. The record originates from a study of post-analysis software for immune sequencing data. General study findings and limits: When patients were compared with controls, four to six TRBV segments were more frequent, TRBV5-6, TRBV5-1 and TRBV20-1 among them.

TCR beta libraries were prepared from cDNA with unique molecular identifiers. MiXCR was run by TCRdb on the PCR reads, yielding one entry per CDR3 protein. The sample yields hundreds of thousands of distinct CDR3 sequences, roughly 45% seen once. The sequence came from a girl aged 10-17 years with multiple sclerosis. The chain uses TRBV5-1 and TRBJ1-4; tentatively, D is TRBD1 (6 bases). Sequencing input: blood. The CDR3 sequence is CASSLTGFMGEKLFF. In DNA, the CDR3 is TGCGCCAGCAGCCTTACAGGGTTTATGGGTGAAAAACTGTTTTTT. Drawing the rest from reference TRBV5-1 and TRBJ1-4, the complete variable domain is KAGVTQTPRYLIKTRGQQVTLSCSPISGHRSVSWYQQTPGQGLQFLFEYFSETQRNKGNFPGRFSGRQFSNSRSEMNVSTLELGDSALYLCASSLTGFMGEKLFFGSGTQLSVL.